This TCR beta chain was captured in a study of shared clonotypes between healthy human individuals. Naive-designated CD8 cells lacked CD45RO, were positively enriched for CCR7, and omitted terminally differentiated effector memory CD45RA+ cells. Germline CDR1 MNHNS, CDR2 SASEGT. V shed 0 bases and J shed 2 bases, with 17 bases lying between them. The CDR3 has 18 amino acids. Replicate PCRs for sorted subsets used approximately 190 ng DNA; this equaled 30,000 to 35,000 T cell genomes. Libraries were prepared by immunoSEQ multiplex PCR; TCRdb keeps only in-frame clonotypes and omits some of them. This table has about 2 million clones, less than 95% appearing once.

Sequencing used naive CD8+ T cells sorted from blood. The chain is built from TRBV6-1 and TRBJ1-3; D might be TRBD1 (6 bases). The TCR sequence derives from a man aged 18 to 30 in good health. The CDR3 coding sequence is TGTGCCAGCAGTGAAGCGTTAATGACAGGAGGAGCTGGAAACACCATATATTTT. This encodes CASSEALMTGGAGNTIYF.